This paragraph reports one TCR beta chain. Original handling: The assay estimated nucleated cells by amplifying reference gene primers. Some clones are missing from TCRdb's copy, which holds only in-frame ones; the method was immunoSEQ multiplex PCR. That table supplies the V and J calls and clone size; D and trimming were determined from the DNA. Among 95,000 to 150,000 clones listed, around 86% were seen once. This specimen comes from a study of blood T cell repertoires in COVID-19. The CDR3 sequence is 13 residues long. The ends were cut back, 0 bases at V and 7 bases at J, with 10 bases in the middle. Germline loops: CDR1 MNHEY, CDR2 SVGEGT.

The rearrangement joins TRBV6-2 or TRBV6-3 to TRBJ2-7; a possible D gene is TRBD1 (5 bases). Sequenced sample: peripheral blood. The sequence derives from a woman aged 80 or over with acute or convalescent COVID-19. The CDR3 reads CASSYSGRAEQYV. CDR3 coding DNA: TGTGCCAGCAGTTACTCGGGCAGGGCGGAGCAGTACGTC.